This T cell receptor (beta chain) was sequenced during a study of radiation and T cells in renal cell carcinoma. Study context: Nephrectomy followed 15 Gy stereotactic body radiation by 4 weeks. Notes on the study in general: Baseline intratumoral clonotype presence is unknown without pretreatment biopsies. In blood, top tumor clones expanded by 2 weeks, shrinking by 4.

Time point reported: baseline pretreatment blood. Sample treatment: 15 Gy SBRT to primary tumor, nephrectomy 4 weeks later. About this clone itself: Its antigen is currently unknown.

The CDR3 loop spans 17 amino acids. Germline V lookup: CDR1 SQVTM, CDR2 ANQGSEA. The V gene lost 3 bases and the J gene lost 4 bases, with 24 bases spanning the gap. Sequenced by immunoSEQ multiplex PCR; TCRdb stores in-frame clones only, minus some. The data hold about 140,000 clones, with roughly 80% observed a single time. The receptor was isolated from a woman aged 50 to 60 with renal cell carcinoma. The V and J genes are TRBV29-1 and TRBJ1-1; D gene unclear. The specimen comprised blood, sampled from a patient whose treatment included radiotherapy and nephrectomy. CDR3 DNA: TGCAGCGTTGACCAAAGGGAAGTGCGGGAGAAGGTCACTGAAGCTTTCTTT. This gives the protein CSVDQREVREKVTEAFF.